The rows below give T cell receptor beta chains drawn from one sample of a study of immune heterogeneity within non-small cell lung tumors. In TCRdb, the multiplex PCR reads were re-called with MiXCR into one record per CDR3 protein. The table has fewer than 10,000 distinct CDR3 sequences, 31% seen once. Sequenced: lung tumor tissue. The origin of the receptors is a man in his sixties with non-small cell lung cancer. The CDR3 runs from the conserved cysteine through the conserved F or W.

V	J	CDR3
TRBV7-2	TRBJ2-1	CASSQTSGRYNEQFF
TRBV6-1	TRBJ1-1	CASSPRQGQNTEAFF
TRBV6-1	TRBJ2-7	CASRGRDTASYEQYF
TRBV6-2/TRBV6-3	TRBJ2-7	CASRPNFYEQYF
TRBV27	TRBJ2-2	CASSLGYTGELFF
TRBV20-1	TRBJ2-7	CSARERDSYEQYF
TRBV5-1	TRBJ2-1	CASSTDYSYNEQFF
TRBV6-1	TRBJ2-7	CASSPGTPVYEQYF
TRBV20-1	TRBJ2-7	CSAHDRGGSYEQYF
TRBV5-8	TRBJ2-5	CASSRRGVGETQYF
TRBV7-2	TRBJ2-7	CASSPGTGMSGGEQYF
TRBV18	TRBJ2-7	CASSRTAGESYEQYF
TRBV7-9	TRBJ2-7	CASSFLAYEQYF
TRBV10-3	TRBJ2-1	CAIKGEPNEQFF
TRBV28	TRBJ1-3	CASSPIPGGNTIYF
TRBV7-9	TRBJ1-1	CASSLTRPGPNTEAFF
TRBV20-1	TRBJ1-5	CSASKGQGPSNQPQHF
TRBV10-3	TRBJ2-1	CAITPAGVHEQFF
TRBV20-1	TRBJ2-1	CSARDGRLGEQFF
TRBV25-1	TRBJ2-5	CASSGQGVETQYF
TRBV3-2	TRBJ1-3	CASSQGVNTIYF
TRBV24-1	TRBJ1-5	CATSDPRDGNQQPQHF
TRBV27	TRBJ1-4	CASSLGGDFPKLFF
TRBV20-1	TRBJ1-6	CSARIGGESNSPLHF
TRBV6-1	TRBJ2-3	CASTTEWGGGTDTQYF
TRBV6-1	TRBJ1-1	CASRGVTYQAFF
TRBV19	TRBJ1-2	CASKEDPANYGYTF
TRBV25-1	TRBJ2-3	CASSGTGTGGGHTDTQYF
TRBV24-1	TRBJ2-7	CATSVGQGGEQYF
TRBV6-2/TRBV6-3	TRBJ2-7	CASSYSDILHEQYF
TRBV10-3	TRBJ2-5	CAISESRETQYF
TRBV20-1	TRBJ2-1	CSARDQSGRARDEQFF
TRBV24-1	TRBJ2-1	CATSDSSGRTYEQFF
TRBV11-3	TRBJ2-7	CASSFAGGEQYF
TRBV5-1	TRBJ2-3	CASSRGTGGTEDTQYF
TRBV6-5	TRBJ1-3	CASSSKWSGNTIYF
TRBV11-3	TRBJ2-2	CASSPLGSYTGELFF
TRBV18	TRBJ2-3	CASSPGQTIDTQYF
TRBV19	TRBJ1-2	CASRKSSLSGYTF
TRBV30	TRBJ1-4	CAWSAPGTLGKLFF
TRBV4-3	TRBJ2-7	CASSHRLSYEQYF
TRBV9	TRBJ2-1	CASSLASTPFSYNEQFF
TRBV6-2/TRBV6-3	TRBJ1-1	CASSSYRGTLTEAFF
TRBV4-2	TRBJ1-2	CASSQTGALNYGYTF
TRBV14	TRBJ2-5	CASSQDAGQETQYF
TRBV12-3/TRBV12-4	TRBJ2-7	CASSRQGPHEQYF
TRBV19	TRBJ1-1	CASSAQVNTEAFF
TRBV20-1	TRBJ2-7	CSARGGFPYEQYF
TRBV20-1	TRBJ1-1	CSAESWAAMNTEAFF
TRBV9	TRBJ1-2	CASSMGGIYGYTF
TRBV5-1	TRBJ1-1	CASSLVGGVGTEAFF